One and the same sample provided the 25 T cell receptor beta chains below, sequenced in a study of beta chain features in type 1 diabetes. Expressed TCRB transcripts were sequenced after all isolated RNA was converted to cDNA. The protocol was immunoSEQ multiplex PCR, while the TCRdb copy is restricted to in-frame clones and leaves out a portion. The repertoire holds fewer than 650,000 clones, with 15% to 18% as singletons. The sample consisted of naive CD4+ T cells from blood. The receptors originated from a man younger than 35 in good health.

The rearrangement uses TRBV7-2 and TRBJ1-4; D unresolved. Trimming removed 4 bases from V and 10 bases from J, with 7 bases in between. The CDR3 is 11 residues long. Germline-derived CDR1 and CDR2 are SGHTA and FQGNSA. CDR3 DNA: TGTGCCAGCAGCTACGGCGGAAAACTGTTTTTT. Protein sequence: CASSYGGKLFF.

Concerning this clone itself: This CDR3 is also generated by other DNA sequences in the sample. This chain joins TRBV29-1 and TRBJ2-7, with D possibly TRBD2 on 6 matching bases. The CDR3 totals 14 residues. CDR1 SQVTM and CDR2 ANQGSEA come from the germline V gene. Trimming pared 4 bases from V and 0 bases from J, leaving 13 bases between. CDR3 loop: CSVVAGLHSYEQYF. The CDR3 DNA reads as TGCAGCGTTGTGGCGGGACTGCACTCCTACGAGCAGTACTTC.

The rearrangement links TRBV7-3 to TRBJ2-3; TRBD2 agrees at 9 bases. The CDR3 is 13 amino acids. Germline-derived CDR1 and CDR2 are SGHTA and FQGTGA. The trim removed 6 bases at V and 6 bases at J, leaving 4 bases unmatched. The CDR3 coding sequence is TGTGCCAGCAGACTAGCGGGTGGGGATACGCAGTATTTT. It specifies CASRLAGGDTQYF.

V gene TRBV28 combines with J gene TRBJ2-5; 7 bases match TRBD1. This CDR3 contains 15 residues. Trimming cost V 6 bases and J 1 base; bases outside gene matches: 8. Per germline, CDR1 MDHEN and CDR2 SYDVKM. The CDR3 loop reads CASSPLDRRQETQYF. In DNA form, the CDR3 reads TGTGCCAGCAGCCCCTTGGACAGGCGCCAAGAGACCCAGTACTTC.

The chain joins TRBV28 to TRBJ1-3; 8 bases line up with TRBD1. The CDR3 runs 14 residues. The V and J ends lost 6 bases and 3 bases, in that order; junction bases with no gene match: 4. Germline-derived CDR1 and CDR2 are MDHEN and SYDVKM. The CDR3 sequence: CASRPGQGGNTIYF. CDR3 nucleotides: TGTGCCAGCAGGCCCGGACAGGGTGGAAACACCATATATTTT.

This clone has only a few counts. The chain has TRBV14 and TRBJ2-7; D could derive from TRBD1 or TRBD2 (5 bases each). Per the germline V gene, CDR1 is SGHDN and CDR2 is FVKESK. The CDR3 is 16 amino acids. Trimming removed 4 bases from V and 4 bases from J, with 20 bases in between. The CDR3 is CASSPGDALGVYEQYF. The CDR3 DNA follows: TGTGCCAGCAGCCCCGGGGACGCTCTGGGGGTATACGAGCAGTACTTC.

The chain is built from TRBV7-9 and TRBJ2-5; D not resolved. Per germline, CDR1 SEHNR and CDR2 FQNEAQ (reference sequence). With 1 base removed from V and 5 bases from J, the gap between germline ends came to 14 bases. The CDR3 has 15 amino acids. This CDR3 reads CASSLGPAVRETQYF. The CDR3 DNA reads as TGTGCCAGCAGCTTAGGGCCCGCTGTTCGGGAGACCCAGTACTTC.

A few counts support this clone. Here the CDR3 reads CASSLGHQETQYF. CDR3 nucleotides: TGTGCCAGCAGCTTAGGACACCAAGAGACCCAGTACTTC. This chain joins TRBV7-2 and TRBJ2-5; D gene unclear. The CDR3 runs to 13 residues. CDR1 SGHTA and CDR2 FQGNSA come from the germline V gene. The V and J ends lost 1 base and 0 bases respectively, with 3 bases between them.

The chain recombines TRBV11-2 with TRBJ2-1; 10 nucleotides match TRBD2. CDR3 length: 18 residues. V dropped 6 bases and J dropped 4; count of bases not matched to a gene: 15. Germline V gene sequence: CDR1 SGHAT, CDR2 FQNNGV. CDR3 loop: CASSPDVSSGGPYNEQFF. CDR3 sequence (DNA): TGTGCCAGCAGTCCCGACGTTTCTAGCGGGGGTCCATACAATGAGCAGTTCTTC.

The chain couples TRBV7-9 to TRBJ1-6; D is unclear. The CDR3 spans 16 residues. The V gene's germline CDR1 is SEHNR and CDR2 FQNEAQ (reference sequence). V was clipped by 3 bases and J by 8 bases, with 17 bases between them. In DNA form, the CDR3 reads TGTGCCAGCAGCTTCTGGGCGACCCCAGATTATTCACCCCTCCACTTT. This sequence encodes CASSFWATPDYSPLHF.

This clone turned up a few times. The gene calls are TRBV11-2 and TRBJ1-4, with 7 bases matching TRBD1. J lost 5 bases, V lost 4 bases, and 7 bases had no gene match. This CDR3 has 15 amino acids. Germline values: CDR1 SGHAT, CDR2 FQNNGV. The CDR3 sequence is CASSSVRGRNEKLFF. The CDR3 nucleotides read TGTGCCAGCAGCTCAGTGAGGGGGCGGAATGAAAAACTGTTTTTT.

The CDR3 here is CASSVRQGARTDTQYF. DNA for the CDR3: TGTGCCAGCAGCGTAAGACAGGGGGCGAGGACAGATACGCAGTATTTT. The genes are TRBV7-9 and TRBJ2-3; 10 nucleotides agree with TRBD1. The junction had 8 bases not matched to a gene; V was cut back by 5 bases and J by 3 bases. Germline lookup yields CDR1 SEHNR and CDR2 FQNEAQ (reference sequence). The CDR3 loop spans 16 amino acids.

The rearrangement joins TRBV4-3 to TRBJ1-1; weak D call: TRBD1 (5 bases). V lost 3 bases and J 7 bases, leaving 12 bases between the germline ends. The CDR3 has 13 residues. Germline lookup yields CDR1 LGHNA and CDR2 YSLEER. In nucleotides, the CDR3 is TGCGCCAGCAGCCAGGACATCAGGGTTGAAGCTTTCTTT. Its protein is CASSQDIRVEAFF.

The V gene is TRBV28, the J gene TRBJ2-3, with a tentative D call TRBD2 (6 bases). This CDR3 has 15 amino acids. The V end lost 2 bases, the J end lost 1 base, and 10 bases lay between the germline ends. Germline lookup yields CDR1 MDHEN and CDR2 SYDVKM. As DNA, the CDR3 is TGTGCCAGCAGTTTACCTAGCGCCGGCACAGATACGCAGTATTTT. Its translation: CASSLPSAGTDTQYF.

V gene TRBV11-2 combines with J gene TRBJ1-3; D remains ambiguous. Germline-derived CDR1 and CDR2 are SGHAT and FQNNGV. Trimming removed 1 base at V and 0 bases at J, with 4 bases between. The CDR3 covers 14 residues. The CDR3 sequence is CASSLAGSGNTIYF. The CDR3 region has the DNA TGTGCCAGCAGCTTAGCCGGCTCTGGAAACACCATATATTTT.

This clone was seen a few times. V usage is TRBV2 and J usage is TRBJ2-1, with 12 bases that match TRBD2. Germline V gene data show CDR1 as SNHLY and CDR2 as FYNNEI. The CDR3 is made up of 16 amino acids. J lost 4 bases, V lost 4 bases, and 5 bases had no gene match. CDR3 nucleotides: TGTGCCAGCAGTGGATCCCTAGCGGGGGGGTACAATGAGCAGTTCTTC. It is translated as CASSGSLAGGYNEQFF.

This sequence joins TRBV5-1 and TRBJ1-2; 8 bases are shared with TRBD1. Trimming took 5 bases from V and 0 from J; bases not matched to a gene: 3. CDR1 SGHRS and CDR2 YFSETQ come from the germline V gene. The CDR3 is 14 amino acids. CDR3 sequence: CASRHRGTNYGYTF. The DNA for the CDR3 is TGCGCCAGCAGACACAGGGGGACTAACTATGGCTACACCTTC.

This clone has a handful of counts. DNA of the CDR3: TGTGCCAGCAGTCCGGGACAGGGTCGCAATCAGCCCCAGCATTTT. Residues: CASSPGQGRNQPQHF. The rearrangement links TRBV28 to TRBJ1-5, with 9 bases fitting TRBD1. This CDR3 spans 15 amino acids. V was pared by 5 bases and J by 2 bases, with 4 bases of the junction left unmatched. Germline-derived CDR1 and CDR2 are MDHEN and SYDVKM.

This clone was counted a few times. The chain combines TRBV4-3 with TRBJ2-1, with 13 bases aligning to TRBD2. The CDR3 totals 16 residues. Germline values: CDR1 LGHNA, CDR2 YSLEER. The V and J ends lost 3 bases and 5 bases, in that order; junction bases with no gene match: 4. The CDR3, as DNA: TGCGCCAGCAGCCAGGTAGGACTAGCGGGGGACAATGAGCAGTTCTTC. This translates into CASSQVGLAGDNEQFF.

CDR3 sequence: CASSLMQGSTEAFF. The CDR3 DNA sequence: TGCGCCAGCAGCTTGATGCAGGGATCCACTGAAGCTTTCTTT. The chain recombines TRBV5-1 with TRBJ1-1, with D possibly matching TRBD1 (5 bases). Trimming shortened V by 1 base and J by 4 bases, and 11 bases separated the two germline ends. The CDR3 totals 14 residues. Looked up from germline, CDR1 is SGHRS and CDR2 is YFSETQ.

This chain joins TRBV5-6 and TRBJ2-7; no clear D gene. V was pared by 2 bases and J by 0 bases, with 9 bases between. Germline V gene lookup returns CDR1 SGHDT and CDR2 YYEEEE. The CDR3 totals 14 residues. The DNA of the CDR3 is TGTGCCAGCAGCTTCCGGTTTAGCTCCTACGAGCAGTACTTC. It codes for CASSFRFSSYEQYF. The whole variable domain, filled in from reference TRBV5-6 and TRBJ2-7, reads DAGVTQSPTHLIKTRGQQVTLRCSPKSGHDTVSWYQQALGQGPQFIFQYYEEEERQRGNFPDRFSGHQFPNYSSELNVNALLLGDSALYLCASSFRFSSYEQYFGPGTRLTVT.

This clone was picked up a small number of times. The rearrangement joins TRBV19 to TRBJ1-4; D is possibly TRBD1 (6 bases). This CDR3 spans 15 amino acids. V lost 7 bases and J 7 bases, leaving 19 bases between the germline ends. Germline CDR1 is LNHDA and CDR2 is SQIVND (reference sequence). CDR3 nucleotide sequence: TGTGCCAGTAACGAACAGGGCTCGCCGGGTGAAAAACTGTTTTTT. Its translation: CASNEQGSPGEKLFF.

This clone was seen more than once but under ten times. The chain couples TRBV14 to TRBJ1-1; D is unclear. Trimming left V 3 bases short and J 0 bases short, with 11 bases between. The CDR3 consists of 15 residues. Per germline, CDR1 SGHDN and CDR2 FVKESK. CDR3 sequence reads: CASSQLGRLNTEAFF. The DNA for the CDR3 is TGTGCCAGCAGCCAGTTGGGAAGGCTGAACACTGAAGCTTTCTTT.

The rearrangement joins TRBV7-3 to TRBJ2-3, with D uncertain. CDR1 is SGHTA and CDR2 is FQGTGA in the germline V gene. V was trimmed by 6 bases and J by 2 bases, leaving 3 bases between them. CDR3 size: 11 residues. CDR3 protein: CASRNTDTQYF. DNA for the CDR3: TGTGCCAGCAGAAACACAGATACGCAGTATTTT.

This sequence joins TRBV2 and TRBJ1-5, with TRBD1 matching over 10 bases. The CDR3 extends over 15 amino acids. Germline assignment: CDR1 SNHLY and CDR2 FYNNEI. Trimming took 4 bases from V and 2 from J; bases not matched to a gene: 2. This CDR3 reads CASSGTGGGNQPQHF. In DNA form, the CDR3 reads TGTGCCAGCAGTGGGACAGGGGGAGGCAATCAGCCCCAGCATTTT.